This TCR beta chain derives from a study of PD-1 blockade in mismatch repair-deficient tumors. Turning to the study itself: All were previously treated, progressing patients with 12 mismatch repair-deficient cancer types. Study-wide results and caveats: Tumor-resident clones, often undetectable pretreatment in blood, expanded then contracted after pembrolizumab.

A word on this clone: Its specificity is unknown.

PCR or immunohistochemistry showed mismatch repair deficiency in every enrolled patient. CDR1 SQVTM and CDR2 ANQGSEA come from the germline V gene. Losses at the gene ends were 7 bases for V and 3 bases for J; bases not matched to a gene: 6. The CDR3 totals 16 residues. Libraries were prepared by immunoSEQ multiplex PCR; TCRdb keeps only in-frame clonotypes and omits some of them. The table records about 68,000 clones, more than 75% of them present only once. The input for sequencing was peripheral blood, taken 2 weeks after starting pembrolizumab. This clonotype originated in an adult with mismatch repair-deficient cancer. The chain joins TRBV29-1 to TRBJ2-2, with TRBD2 matching over 15 bases. This chain's CDR3 is CSAHGLAGGDTGELFF. The CDR3 DNA follows: TGCAGCGCCCACGGACTAGCGGGAGGGGACACCGGGGAGCTGTTTTTT.